This T cell receptor (beta chain) appears in the sequencing data of a study of cytomegalovirus exposure and HLA in healthy donors. Study-level results: Rarity held for most TCR sequences, but there were some public TCRs that occurred in many donors.

As for this clone: Its antigen is not known.

The study ran its PCR with 60 Vbeta and 13 Jbeta primers. Some clones are missing from TCRdb's copy, which holds only in-frame ones; the method was immunoSEQ multiplex PCR. The table lists around 180,000 clones, more than 80% of them singletons, with under 5% in the top ten. J gave up 1 base and V 7 bases, and 8 bases lay outside the gene matches. CDR3 length equals 17 residues. The receptor comes from a man between 18 and 35 years old in good health and CMV-seronegative. The sequenced sample was PBMCs. This rearrangement joins TRBV23-1 to TRBJ2-4; 12 nucleotides align to TRBD2. TRBV23-1 is noted as an ORF with a role that remains uncertain. The CDR3 sequence is CASTSSGGAPAKNIQYF. CDR3 sequence (DNA): TGCGCCAGCACTTCTAGCGGGGGGGCCCCCGCCAAAAACATTCAGTACTTC.